The 13 T cell receptor beta chains below all came from one sample that was sequenced in a study of blood T cell repertoires in COVID-19. Sequenced by immunoSEQ multiplex PCR; TCRdb stores in-frame clones only, minus some. The sample carries tens of thousands of clones, more than 70% recorded once. Sequencing was carried out using peripheral blood. These receptor sequences come from a woman in her seventies with acute or convalescent COVID-19.

V is TRBV10-3 and J is TRBJ2-7, with 9 bases aligning to TRBD1. The CDR3 runs to 13 residues. Trimming at V came to 5 bases and at J to 6 bases, leaving 5 bases not matched to a gene. The germline V gene has CDR1 ENHRY and CDR2 SYGVKD. The CDR3 here is CAISPGTGREQYV. The DNA of the CDR3 is TGTGCCATCAGTCCCGGGACAGGGCGCGAGCAGTACGTC.

This clone was detected only a few times. This chain links TRBV27 with TRBJ1-6, with a tentative D call TRBD1 (5 bases). The germline V gene encodes CDR1 MNHEY and CDR2 SMNVEV (reference sequence). This CDR3 has 15 amino acids. V was trimmed by 3 bases and J by 7 bases, leaving 13 bases between them. CDR3 nucleotides: TGTGCCAGCAGTTTTTTCGACAGTCTGAATTCACCCCTCCACTTT. The encoded protein is CASSFFDSLNSPLHF.

This clone was found once. The rearrangement links TRBV19 to TRBJ2-2; tentative D call: TRBD2 (5 bases). The V end was cut by 5 bases, the J end by 7 bases, with 20 bases between. CDR1 is LNHDA and CDR2 is SQIVND in the germline V gene (reference sequence). The CDR3 is made up of 16 amino acids. The CDR3 sequence: CASSVVGSRWGGELFF. The CDR3 bases are TGTGCCAGTAGTGTGGTGGGGAGCCGATGGGGCGGGGAGCTGTTTTTT. The whole variable domain, remainder taken from reference TRBV19 and TRBJ2-2, is DGGITQSPKYLFRKEGQNVTLSCEQNLNHDAMYWYRQDPGQGLRLIYYSQIVNDFQKGDIAEGYSVSREKKESFPLTVTSAQKNPTAFYLCASSVVGSRWGGELFFGEGSRLTVL.

The chain links TRBV24-1 to TRBJ2-7; 10 bases map to TRBD1. The junction had 3 bases not matched to a gene; V was cut back by 5 bases and J by 6 bases. Looked up from germline, CDR1 is KGHDR and CDR2 is SFDVKD. This CDR3 is built from 13 residues. CDR3 coding DNA: TGTGCCACCAGTGGGGACAGGGGCGGCGAGCAGTACGTC. Protein sequence: CATSGDRGGEQYV.

This chain joins TRBV29-1 and TRBJ2-5, with 10 bases identical to TRBD1. V lost 4 bases to trimming and J lost 5 bases; unmatched junction nucleotides: 7. The germline CDR1 and CDR2 sequences are SQVTM and ANQGSEA. The length of the CDR3 is 14 residues. In DNA form, the CDR3 reads TGCAGCGTTGTTTGGGGACAGGGGCTTGAGACCCAGTACTTC. Translating it yields CSVVWGQGLETQYF.

Only a few counts were recorded for this clone. This chain joins TRBV5-6 and TRBJ1-1, with D possibly TRBD1 on 6 matching bases. Trimming removed 1 base from V and 4 bases from J, with 14 bases in between. The CDR3 runs 15 residues. Germline V gene sequence: CDR1 SGHDT, CDR2 YYEEEE. CDR3 nucleotides: TGTGCCAGCAGCTTGTTAACAGGGCCCGGCACTGAAGCTTTCTTT. Translated, it gives CASSLLTGPGTEAFF.

This rearrangement joins TRBV27 to TRBJ2-2; 7 bases align to TRBD1. The J segment lost 3 bases and the V segment lost 2 bases, leaving 15 bases of the junction unmatched. CDR3 size: 19 residues. CDR1 MNHEY and CDR2 SMNVEV come from the germline V gene (reference sequence). The DNA for the CDR3 is TGTGCCAGCAGTTTAATACCCTTCATTAGGGACAGATACACCGGGGAGCTGTTTTTT. Its translation is CASSLIPFIRDRYTGELFF.

The V gene is TRBV6-5, the J gene TRBJ2-5; TRBD2 matches 10 bases. There are 14 residues in the CDR3. Trimming took 8 bases from V and 2 from J; bases not matched to a gene: 5. Per the germline V gene, CDR1 is MNHEY and CDR2 is SVGAGI. The CDR3 sequence: CASVAGGSQETQYF. The CDR3 DNA follows: TGTGCCAGCGTAGCGGGGGGAAGTCAAGAGACCCAGTACTTC.

The chain couples TRBV19 to TRBJ2-6; TRBD1 agrees at 7 bases. CDR3 length equals 17 residues. With V trimmed by 6 bases and J by 0 bases, 8 bases remained unmatched. Germline-derived CDR1 and CDR2 are LNHDA and SQIVND (reference sequence). The CDR3 DNA sequence: TGTGCCAGTAGGACCCGGGACAGAAGCTCTGGGGCCAACGTCCTGACTTTC. It codes for CASRTRDRSSGANVLTF.

The J gene is TRBJ1-2, the V gene TRBV4-3, with a tentative D call TRBD1 (6 bases). The CDR3 loop spans 14 amino acids. The V end was cut by 6 bases, the J end by 4 bases, with 15 bases between. Germline CDR1 is LGHNA and CDR2 is YSLEER. The CDR3 loop reads CASSPDRLSYGYTF. CDR3 bases: TGCGCCAGCAGTCCCGACAGGTTGAGCTATGGCTACACCTTC.

The V gene is TRBV24-1, the J gene TRBJ1-1, with 7 bases that match TRBD1. There are 15 residues in the CDR3. Germline loops: CDR1 KGHDR, CDR2 SFDVKD. V lost 6 bases and J lost 0; bases outside the gene matches: 6. CDR3 sequence: CATSPGGAMNTEAFF. The CDR3 coding sequence is TGTGCCACCAGTCCAGGGGGAGCCATGAACACTGAAGCTTTCTTT.

This clone was recorded a few times. V gene TRBV14 combines with J gene TRBJ2-3, with TRBD1 matching over 9 bases. J gave up 5 bases and V 6 bases, and 9 bases lay outside the gene matches. The CDR3 runs to 15 residues. The germline CDR1 and CDR2 sequences are SGHDN and FVKESK. CDR3 region: CASSHRDRVLDTQYF. The CDR3 DNA follows: TGTGCCAGCAGTCACCGGGACAGGGTATTAGATACGCAGTATTTT.

This chain connects TRBV6-5 to TRBJ2-2; TRBD2 matches at 12 bases. This CDR3 is built from 16 residues. Unmatched junction bases numbered 4, after V lost 3 bases and J lost 5 bases. Looked up from germline, CDR1 is MNHEY and CDR2 is SVGAGI. CDR3 DNA: TGTGCCAGCAGTTATGCCGGGACTAGCGGGACCGGGGAGCTGTTTTTT. It yields the protein CASSYAGTSGTGELFF.